This TCR beta chain was captured by sequencing in a study of shared clonotypes between healthy human individuals. Study details: Donors were a couple of women and a few men aged 18 to 49.

Splitting the CD4+ cells yielded a CD45RA+ naive subset and a CD45RA-negative memory subset. The CDR3 has 15 residues. V was pared by 2 bases and J by 9 bases, with 12 bases of the junction left unmatched. From germline, CDR1 is SGHVS and CDR2 FQNEAQ. Researchers ran the assay at a deep level. Produced via immunoSEQ multiplex PCR; TCRdb's table is partial and in-frame only. The sample yields 2,500,000 or so clones, around 94% seen once. This chain joins TRBV7-8 and TRBJ1-1; TRBD1 agrees at 7 bases. The receptor comes from a man aged 18 to 30 in good health. Sequences were obtained from naive CD4+ T cells sorted from blood. Stated subset: CD45RA+ positively selected. Here the CDR3 DNA reads TGTGCCAGCAGCTTATCCCTGGACAGGACCTTACAAGCTTTCTTT. This gives the protein CASSLSLDRTLQAFF.